The 31 T cell receptor beta chains below were found in one sample sequenced in a study of regulatory T cells in long-lasting Graves disease. Building the TCR beta libraries relied on iRepertoire HTBI primers, and CDR3 regions underwent Arm-PCR. TCRdb fed the multiplex PCR reads into MiXCR, producing one record per CDR3 protein. The table shows 450,000 to 650,000 distinct CDR3 sequences, with about 16% occurring only once. As to time point: newly diagnosed GD, antithyroid drugs for less than 3 months. After RNA was extracted from PBMCs, the TCR library was made from it. The same data also went into a second study, on T cells in Graves' hyperthyroidism and ophthalmopathy.

Specimen: peripheral blood mononuclear cells (PBMCs), collected at new diagnosis, from a patient treated with antithyroid drugs. All receptors derive from a woman aged 35-65 years with Graves disease.

This clonotype was counted only a few times. This chain connects TRBV10-1 to TRBJ2-1, with D possibly TRBD1 on 6 matching bases. Germline assignment: CDR1 WNHNN and CDR2 SYGVQD (reference sequence). The CDR3 runs to 14 residues. The V gene lost 4 bases and the J gene lost 8 bases, with 15 bases spanning the gap. DNA of the CDR3: TGCGCCAGCAGTGGTACACAGGGAAGGTATGAGCAGTTCTTC. Translating it yields CASSGTQGRYEQFF.

This clonotype was counted many times. The chain links TRBV12-3 or TRBV12-4 to TRBJ1-2, with 7 bases identical to TRBD1. V trimming: 6 bases; J trimming: 7 bases; junction bases outside the gene matches: 5. This CDR3 contains 12 residues. The DNA of the CDR3 is TGTGCCAGCAGCCCAGGGGGTGGTGGCTACACCTTC. This sequence encodes CASSPGGGGYTF.

In its sample, this clonotype was seen a few times. The V and J genes are TRBV19 and TRBJ1-2; 9 bases line up with TRBD1. Germline CDR1 LNHDA, CDR2 SQIVND (reference sequence). Germline trimming cut 6 bases from V and 6 bases from J; bases unmatched to any gene: 8. The CDR3 contains 14 residues. CDR3 nucleotides: TGTGCCAGTAGCCGCCCCGGGACAGGGAATGGCTACACCTTC. Protein product: CASSRPGTGNGYTF.

As concerns this clonotype: A single base separates this from a much larger clone, so it may be a read error. The chain combines TRBV12-3 or TRBV12-4 with TRBJ2-5; 9 bases align to TRBD1. This CDR3 contains 15 residues. CDR3 coding DNA: TGTGCCGGCAGTTTGGAAACAGGGGGCCGGGAGACCCAGTACTTC. This encodes CAGSLETGGRETQYF.

This clonotype was recorded many times. The gene calls are TRBV12-3 or TRBV12-4 and TRBJ1-3; D perhaps matches TRBD1 (6 bases). There are 11 residues in the CDR3. Trimming cost V 5 bases and J 14 bases, with 13 bases left between them. The DNA of the CDR3 is TGTGCCAGCAGTCCTGACAGGTTCCTATATTTT. This sequence encodes CASSPDRFLYF.

This clonotype was seen more than once but under ten times. This chain links TRBV20-1 with TRBJ2-5; possible D gene TRBD1, 6 bases. The CDR3 extends over 12 amino acids. Trimming removed 6 bases at V and 1 base at J, with 9 bases between. CDR1 and CDR2 (germline): DFQATT, SNEGSKA (reference sequence). CDR3: CSALGGQETQYF. The CDR3 DNA reads as TGCAGTGCCCTAGGGGGCCAAGAGACCCAGTACTTC.

This clonotype was counted between two and nine times. The V gene is TRBV7-2, the J gene TRBJ2-3, with a tentative D call TRBD1 (6 bases). V was clipped by 1 base and J by 1 base, with 15 bases between them. Per germline, CDR1 SGHTA and CDR2 FQGNSA. This CDR3 contains 17 residues. The CDR3 DNA is TGTGCCAGCAGCTTAGTCTGGGCTCCAGGGGGCACAGATACGCAGTATTTT. Translation gives CASSLVWAPGGTDTQYF.

This clonotype showed up many times. The chain carries TRBV11-2 and TRBJ1-1, with 8 bases identical to TRBD1. Germline lookup yields CDR1 SGHAT and CDR2 FQNNGV. V was clipped by 3 bases and J by 2 bases; unmatched bases: 5. The CDR3 has 15 residues. CDR3 bases: TGTGCCAGCAGCTTGGAGGGACAGGCTAACACTGAAGCTTTCTTT. Protein sequence: CASSLEGQANTEAFF.

This clonotype was observed a handful of times. The rearrangement joins TRBV3-1 to TRBJ2-3; D gene uncertain. The length of the CDR3 is 13 residues. The V gene's germline CDR1 is LGHDT and CDR2 YNNKEL (reference sequence). V shed 1 base and J shed 2 bases, with 4 bases lying between them. CDR3 in DNA: TGTGCCAGCAGCCAAGGACACACAGATACGCAGTATTTT. It encodes CASSQGHTDTQYF.

This clonotype has more than one count but fewer than ten. CDR3 in amino acids: CASSQWAGTSETQYF. The CDR3, as DNA: TGTGCCAGCAGCCAATGGGCGGGGACGTCAGAGACCCAGTACTTC. This rearrangement joins TRBV3-1 to TRBJ2-5, with TRBD2 as a possible D gene (6 bases). Trimming took 2 bases from V and 4 from J, leaving 14 bases between them. CDR3 length: 15 residues. From germline, CDR1 is LGHDT and CDR2 YNNKEL (reference sequence).

Ten or more counts support this clonotype. This chain connects TRBV6-1 to TRBJ2-4; TRBD2 matches at 9 bases. The V gene's germline CDR1 is MNHNS and CDR2 SASEGT. After removal of 2 bases from V and 7 bases from J, the junction contained 15 bases not matched to a gene. This CDR3 comprises 18 residues. The DNA for the CDR3 is TGTGCCAGCAGTGAACTCCTCTTGAGGGCGGGGGGGCGGAACATTCAGTACTTC. Encoded protein: CASSELLLRAGGRNIQYF.

This clonotype was counted at least ten times. V usage is TRBV2 and J usage is TRBJ2-7; possibly TRBD1 for D (5 bases). In germline, CDR1 is SNHLY, CDR2 FYNNEI. Trimming left V 3 bases short and J 2 bases short, with 11 bases between. The CDR3 extends over 14 amino acids. This chain's CDR3 is CASSEGRAAYEQYF. The CDR3, as DNA: TGTGCCAGCAGTGAGGGCAGGGCGGCCTACGAGCAGTACTTC.

This clonotype was seen a few times. The CDR3 sequence is CASSSAGVTGDTQYF. The CDR3 nucleotides read TGTGCCAGCAGTTCCGCGGGGGTCACAGGGGATACGCAGTATTTT. This chain joins TRBV6-9 and TRBJ2-3, with D possibly being TRBD2 (7 bases). The V gene's germline CDR1 is MNHGY and CDR2 SVAAGI. V was pared by 4 bases and J by 6 bases, with 17 bases between. This CDR3 has 15 amino acids.

This clonotype was picked up a small number of times. The gene calls are TRBV6-2 or TRBV6-3 and TRBJ2-7, with D uncertain. Trimming removed 5 bases from V and 2 bases from J, with 10 bases in between. The CDR3 contains 13 residues. CDR1 MNHEY and CDR2 SVGEGT come from the germline V gene. The CDR3 DNA follows: TGTGCCAGCAGTGAAGCTTCGACCTACGAGCAGTACTTC. It yields the protein CASSEASTYEQYF.

This clonotype has a handful of counts. This sequence joins TRBV3-1 and TRBJ1-2; a weak D match, TRBD1 (5 bases). The germline CDR1 and CDR2 sequences are LGHDT and YNNKEL (reference sequence). The CDR3 loop spans 15 amino acids. The germline V and J ends were trimmed by 5 bases and 1 base, with 14 bases remaining between them. CDR3 nucleotide sequence: TGTGCCAGCAGCGTCCGGCAGGGACGTAACTATGGCTACACCTTC. The encoded protein is CASSVRQGRNYGYTF.

In this sample, this clonotype turned up many times. The V and J genes are TRBV2 and TRBJ1-5; TRBD1 aligns across 10 bases. V lost 4 bases, J lost 6 bases, and 15 bases stayed unmatched. The CDR3 runs to 18 residues. CDR1 SNHLY and CDR2 FYNNEI come from the germline V gene. DNA for the CDR3: TGTGCCAGCAGTGGGGTGAGAGGGACAGGGGCGCGAAGTCAGCCCCAGCATTTT. Translated, it gives CASSGVRGTGARSQPQHF. Using reference TRBV2 and TRBJ1-5 for the parts outside the CDR3, the full variable domain is EPEVTQTPSHQVTQMGQEVILRCVPISNHLYFYWYRQILGQKVEFLVSFYNNEISEKSEIFDDQFSVERPDGSNFTLKIRSTKLEDSAMYFCASSGVRGTGARSQPQHFGDGTRLSIL.

Only a few counts were recorded for this clonotype. CDR3 protein: CSASSGEGRGTEAFF. The DNA for the CDR3 is TGCAGTGCTAGTAGTGGGGAGGGGAGGGGCACTGAAGCTTTCTTT. The chain has TRBV20-1 and TRBJ1-1, with a possible D match to TRBD1 (5 bases). Deletions cut 3 bases from V and 4 bases from J, with 18 bases between. Germline assignment: CDR1 DFQATT and CDR2 SNEGSKA (reference sequence). The CDR3 is made up of 15 amino acids.

This clonotype was seen ten or more times. The chain joins TRBV12-3 or TRBV12-4 to TRBJ1-2; no firm D call. Trimming removed 6 bases at V and 10 bases at J, with 18 bases between. The CDR3 covers 13 residues. The CDR3 reads CASSHGFRVIYTF. CDR3 nucleotide sequence: TGTGCCAGCAGCCATGGTTTCCGCGTCATCTACACCTTC.

As to this clonotype: A read error is possible here, since a much larger clone lies one base away. The chain has TRBV7-9 and TRBJ2-7, with 8 bases that match TRBD1. The length of the CDR3 is 13 residues. Germline values: CDR1 SEHNR, CDR2 FQNEAQ (reference sequence). The CDR3 spells CASTTGVIYEQHF. The CDR3 DNA follows: TGTGCCAGCACGACAGGGGTAATATACGAGCAGCACTTC.

This clonotype was seen repeatedly, ten times or more. The J gene is TRBJ2-7, the V gene TRBV7-8; 9 nucleotides agree with TRBD1. Germline CDR1 and CDR2: SGHVS and FQNEAQ. The trim removed 0 bases at V and 3 bases at J, leaving 9 bases unmatched. This CDR3 spans 17 amino acids. CDR3 in amino acids: CASSLALRQGGDYEQYF. DNA for the CDR3: TGTGCCAGCAGCTTAGCCCTCAGACAGGGGGGGGACTACGAGCAGTACTTC.

This clonotype was detected a few times. The chain recombines TRBV5-1 with TRBJ1-2; 10 positions match TRBD1. The CDR3 spans 15 residues. CDR1 is SGHRS and CDR2 is YFSETQ in the germline V gene. With V trimmed by 0 bases and J by 4 bases, 3 bases remained unmatched. The CDR3 DNA is TGCGCCAGCAGCTTGGCCGGGACAGGGGCCTATGGCTACACCTTC. It is translated as CASSLAGTGAYGYTF.

This clonotype was counted ten times or more. The rearrangement uses TRBV30 and TRBJ1-5; D unclear. Germline V gene sequence: CDR1 GTSNPN, CDR2 SVGIG (reference sequence). The CDR3 is made up of 14 amino acids. V lost 0 bases and J lost 6, with 12 bases in between. CDR3 sequence (DNA): TGTGCCTGGAGTGTTGGGCTTCCAGGTCAGCCCCAGCATTTT. Encoded protein: CAWSVGLPGQPQHF. Filled out from reference TRBV30 and TRBJ1-5, the complete variable domain reads SQTIHQWPATLVQPVGSPLSLECTVEGTSNPNLYWYRQAAGRGLQLLFYSVGIGQISSEVPQNLSASRPQDRQFILSSKKLLLSDSGFYLCAWSVGLPGQPQHFGDGTRLSIL.

This clonotype has just one count. The chain links TRBV19 to TRBJ1-2; D ambiguous. The CDR3 has 12 residues. Germline CDR1 reads LNHDA; CDR2 reads SQIVND (reference sequence). Trimming removed 7 bases from V and 6 bases from J, with 12 bases in between. The CDR3 spells CASTQQSHGYTF. CDR3 DNA: TGTGCCAGTACCCAACAGTCGCATGGCTACACCTTC.

This clonotype appeared a few times. The chain uses TRBV7-9 and TRBJ2-2; 9 nucleotides agree with TRBD1. The J segment lost 4 bases and the V segment lost 8 bases, leaving 11 bases of the junction unmatched. Germline lookup yields CDR1 SEHNR and CDR2 FQNEAQ (reference sequence). The CDR3 runs 16 residues. CDR3 DNA: TGTGCCAGCCGAGGGGGGACAGGGTCGGCCACCGGGGAGCTGTTTTTT. Amino acid sequence: CASRGGTGSATGELFF.

This clonotype was observed at least ten times. The chain couples TRBV14 to TRBJ2-7, with D possibly TRBD1 on 6 matching bases. The CDR3 is 16 residues long. The V end was cut by 0 bases, the J end by 3 bases, with 15 bases between. The germline V gene encodes CDR1 SGHDN and CDR2 FVKESK. The CDR3 is CASSQDFGDKLYEQYF. For the CDR3, the DNA is TGTGCCAGCAGCCAAGATTTTGGGGACAAACTCTACGAGCAGTACTTC.

This clonotype came up many times. The chain is built from TRBV19 and TRBJ1-5; 8 bases match TRBD1. CDR1 is LNHDA and CDR2 is SQIVND in the germline V gene (reference sequence). The CDR3 sequence is 16 residues long. V trimming: 7 bases; J trimming: 6 bases; junction bases outside the gene matches: 14. The CDR3 bases are TGTGCCAGTACCCCGACAGGGGCCGGCGGTAGTCAGCCCCAGCATTTT. Protein: CASTPTGAGGSQPQHF. The whole variable domain, remainder taken from reference TRBV19 and TRBJ1-5, is DGGITQSPKYLFRKEGQNVTLSCEQNLNHDAMYWYRQDPGQGLRLIYYSQIVNDFQKGDIAEGYSVSREKKESFPLTVTSAQKNPTAFYLCASTPTGAGGSQPQHFGDGTRLSIL.

This clonotype was seen more than once but under ten times. The chain has TRBV15 and TRBJ1-5; D is ambiguous. The CDR3 spans 15 residues. Germline CDR1 LNHNV, CDR2 YYDKDF (reference sequence). Trimming cost V 6 bases and J 1 base, with 13 bases left between them. Here the CDR3 reads CATRVGGMSNQPQHF. The CDR3 nucleotides read TGTGCCACCAGGGTTGGAGGGATGAGCAATCAGCCCCAGCATTTT. Drawing the rest from reference TRBV15 and TRBJ1-5, the complete variable domain is DAMVIQNPRYQVTQFGKPVTLSCSQTLNHNVMYWYQQKSSQAPKLLFHYYDKDFNNEADTPDNFQSRRPNTSFCFLDIRSPGLGDTAMYLCATRVGGMSNQPQHFGDGTRLSIL.

About this clonotype itself: Sequence at one end of the junction differs from germline and may be a read error. The chain couples TRBV6-2 or TRBV6-3 to TRBJ1-5; maybe TRBD1 (6 bases). The CDR3 spans 12 residues. Germline V gene lookup returns CDR1 MNHEY and CDR2 SVGEGT. CDR3 bases: TGTACCAGCAGTTACAAGGACAGAACCCAGCATTTT. This codes for CTSSYKDRTQHF.

In its sample, this clonotype was seen many times. This chain uses TRBV20-1 with TRBJ1-2; D remains ambiguous. Germline V gene data show CDR1 as DFQATT and CDR2 as SNEGSKA (reference sequence). V dropped 3 bases and J dropped 4 bases, with 9 bases sitting between them. This CDR3 spans 12 amino acids. The DNA of the CDR3 is TGCAGTGCTAGCGGGGTTGGCTATGGCTACACCTTC. Amino acids: CSASGVGYGYTF.

This clonotype appeared many times. The chain has TRBV11-2 and TRBJ2-5; a possible D gene is TRBD1 (6 bases). The CDR3 runs to 15 residues. Germline CDR1 reads SGHAT; CDR2 reads FQNNGV. V lost 3 bases and J lost 4, with 15 bases in between. CDR3 sequence reads: CASSFVTGGGETQYF. The CDR3 DNA is TGTGCCAGCAGCTTCGTGACTGGGGGCGGAGAGACCCAGTACTTC. Full variable domain (rest looked up from reference TRBV11-2 and TRBJ2-5): EAGVAQSPRYKIIEKRQSVAFWCNPISGHATLYWYQQILGQGPKLLIQFQNNGVVDDSQLPKDRFSAERLKGVDSTLKIQPAKLEDSAVYLCASSFVTGGGETQYFGPGTRLLVL.

The chain is built from TRBV7-8 and TRBJ2-1, with D tentatively TRBD2 (5 bases). The CDR3 runs 15 residues. Germline loops: CDR1 SGHVS, CDR2 FQNEAQ. V was trimmed by 6 bases and J by 0 bases, leaving 12 bases between them. CDR3 residues: CASRYPGSSYNEQFF. CDR3 DNA sequence: TGTGCCAGCAGATATCCGGGAAGCTCCTACAATGAGCAGTTCTTC.